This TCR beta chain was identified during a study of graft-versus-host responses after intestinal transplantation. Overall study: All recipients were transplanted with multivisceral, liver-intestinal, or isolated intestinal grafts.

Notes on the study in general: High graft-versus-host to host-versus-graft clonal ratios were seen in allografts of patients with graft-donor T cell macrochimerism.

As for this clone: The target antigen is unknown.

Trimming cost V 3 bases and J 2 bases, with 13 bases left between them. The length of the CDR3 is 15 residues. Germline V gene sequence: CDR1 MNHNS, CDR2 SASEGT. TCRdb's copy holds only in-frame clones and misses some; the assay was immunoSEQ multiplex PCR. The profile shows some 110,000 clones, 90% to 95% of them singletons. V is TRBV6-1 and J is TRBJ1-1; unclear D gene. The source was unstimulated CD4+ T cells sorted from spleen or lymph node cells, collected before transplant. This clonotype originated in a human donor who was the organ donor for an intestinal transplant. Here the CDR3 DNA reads TGTGCCAGCAGTGAGAGTTGGGTGGGCAACACTGAAGCTTTCTTT. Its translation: CASSESWVGNTEAFF.